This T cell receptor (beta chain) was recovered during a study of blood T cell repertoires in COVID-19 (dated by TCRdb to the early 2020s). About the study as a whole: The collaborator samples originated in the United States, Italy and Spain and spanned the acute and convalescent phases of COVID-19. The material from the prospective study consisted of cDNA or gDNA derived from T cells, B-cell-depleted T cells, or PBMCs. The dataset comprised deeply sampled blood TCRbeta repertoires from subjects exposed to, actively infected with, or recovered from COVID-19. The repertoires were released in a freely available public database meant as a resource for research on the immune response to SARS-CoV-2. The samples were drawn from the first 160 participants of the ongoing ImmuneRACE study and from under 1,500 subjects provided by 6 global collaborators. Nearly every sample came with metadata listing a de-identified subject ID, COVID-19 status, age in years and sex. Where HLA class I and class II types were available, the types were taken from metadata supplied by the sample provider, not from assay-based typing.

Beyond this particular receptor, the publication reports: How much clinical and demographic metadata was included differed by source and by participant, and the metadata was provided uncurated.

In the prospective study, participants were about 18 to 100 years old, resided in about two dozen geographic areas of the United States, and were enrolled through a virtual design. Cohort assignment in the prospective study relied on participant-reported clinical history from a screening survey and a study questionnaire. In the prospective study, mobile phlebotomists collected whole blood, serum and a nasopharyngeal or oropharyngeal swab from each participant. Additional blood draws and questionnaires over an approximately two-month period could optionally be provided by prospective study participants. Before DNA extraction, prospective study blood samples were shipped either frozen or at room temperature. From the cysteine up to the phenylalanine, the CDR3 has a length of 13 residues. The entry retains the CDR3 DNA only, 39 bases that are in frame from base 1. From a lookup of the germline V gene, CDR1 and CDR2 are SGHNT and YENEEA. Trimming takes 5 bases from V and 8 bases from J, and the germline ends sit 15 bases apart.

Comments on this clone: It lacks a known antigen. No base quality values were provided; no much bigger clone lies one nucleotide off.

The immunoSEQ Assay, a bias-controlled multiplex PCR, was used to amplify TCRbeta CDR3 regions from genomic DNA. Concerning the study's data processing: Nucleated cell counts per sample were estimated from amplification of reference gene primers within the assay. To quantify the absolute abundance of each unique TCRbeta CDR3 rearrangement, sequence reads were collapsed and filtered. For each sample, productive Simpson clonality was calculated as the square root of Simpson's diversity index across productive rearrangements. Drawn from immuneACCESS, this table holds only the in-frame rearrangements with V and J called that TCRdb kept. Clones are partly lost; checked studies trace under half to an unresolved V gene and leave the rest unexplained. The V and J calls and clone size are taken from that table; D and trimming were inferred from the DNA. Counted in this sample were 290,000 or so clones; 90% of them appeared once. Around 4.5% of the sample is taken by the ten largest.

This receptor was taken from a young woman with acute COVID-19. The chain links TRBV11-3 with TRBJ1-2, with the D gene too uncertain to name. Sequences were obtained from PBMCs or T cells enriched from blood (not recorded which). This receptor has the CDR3 CASSPGDGLGYTF. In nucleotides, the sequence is TGTGCCAGCAGCCCCGGGGATGGCTTGGGCTACACCTTC. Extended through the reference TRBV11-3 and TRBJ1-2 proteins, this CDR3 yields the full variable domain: EAGVVQSPRYKIIEKKQPVAFWCNPISGHNTLYWYLQNLGQGPELLIRYENEEAVDDSQLPKDRFSAERLKGVDSTLKIQPAELGDSAVYLCASSPGDGLGYTFGSGTRLTVV.